This is a list of T cell receptor beta chains from one sample in a study of hypomethylating agent response in myelodysplastic syndrome. Here immunoSEQ multiplex PCR was the method, and the copy in TCRdb shows in-frame clones only, minus some. The sample includes several thousand clones, around 84% of them seen just once. Source: bone marrow, taken before or after starting hypomethylating agent treatment for myelodysplastic syndrome (not recorded which). The origin of the receptors is a human donor with myelodysplastic syndrome. The CDR3 runs from the conserved cysteine through the conserved F or W. Each record gives: V gene, clone size, D gene, J gene, CDR3 protein, CDR3 DNA. D genes are given only for firm matches. Some rows mark clone size as missing; the rest say once, few, many or name a class of expanded clone.

V: TRBV25-1; size: NA; D: TRBD1; J: TRBJ2-7; CDR3: CASSTIRTGGYEQYF; DNA: TGTGCCAGCAGTACCATAAGGACAGGGGGGTACGAGCAGTACTTC
V: TRBV9; size: few; D: NA; J: TRBJ1-4; CDR3: CASSVGVMEKLFF; DNA: TGTGCCAGCAGCGTCGGGGTTATGGAGAAACTGTTTTTT
V: TRBV14; size: NA; D: NA; J: TRBJ1-2; CDR3: CASSQNRVSPVF; DNA: TGTGCCAGCAGCCAAAACAGGGTTTCTCCCGTCTTC
V: TRBV4-2; size: NA; D: NA; J: TRBJ2-5; CDR3: CASSQGLPGQETQYF; DNA: TGTGCCAGCAGCCAGGGACTCCCGGGCCAAGAGACCCAGTACTTC
V: TRBV30; size: NA; D: NA; J: TRBJ1-2; CDR3: CAWTLGVAYGYTF; DNA: TGTGCCTGGACCCTAGGGGTGGCCTATGGCTACACCTTC
V: TRBV5-6; size: NA; D: NA; J: TRBJ2-7; CDR3: CASSFLGNYEQYF; DNA: TGTGCCAGCAGCTTTTTAGGAAACTACGAGCAGTACTTC
V: TRBV5-1; size: once; D: NA; J: TRBJ2-2; CDR3: CASSLTVQAGELFF; DNA: TGCGCCAGCAGCTTGACAGTCCAGGCCGGGGAGCTGTTTTTT
V: TRBV4-1; size: NA; D: NA; J: TRBJ2-3; CDR3: CASSLGGISTDTQYF; DNA: TGCGCCAGCAGCTTAGGAGGGATTAGCACAGATACGCAGTATTTT
V: TRBV2; size: NA; D: NA; J: TRBJ1-4; CDR3: CASSETTQGEKLFF; DNA: TGTGCCAGCAGTGAAACGACGCAGGGGGAAAAACTGTTTTTT
V: TRBV2; size: NA; D: NA; J: TRBJ1-5; CDR3: CASMLSNQPQHF; DNA: TGTGCCAGCATGTTAAGCAATCAGCCCCAGCATTTT
V: TRBV7-6; size: NA; D: NA; J: TRBJ2-1; CDR3: CASSLTTSSYNEQFF; DNA: TGTGCCAGCAGCTTAACGACGAGCTCCTACAATGAGCAGTTCTTC
V: TRBV4-3; size: once; D: NA; J: TRBJ1-4; CDR3: CASSQDNLEGRVEKLFF; DNA: TGCGCCAGCAGCCAAGATAATTTGGAGGGGCGGGTTGAAAAACTGTTTTTT
V: TRBV7-9; size: NA; D: NA; J: TRBJ2-3; CDR3: CASSPLGGARYTDTQYF; DNA: TGTGCCAGCAGCCCTCTAGGGGGGGCGCGATACACAGATACGCAGTATTTT
V: TRBV2; size: NA; D: NA; J: TRBJ1-6; CDR3: CASSVGGHHYNSPLHF; DNA: TGTGCCAGCAGTGTGGGGGGCCACCACTATAATTCACCCCTCCACTTT
V: TRBV14; size: once; D: NA; J: TRBJ2-6; CDR3: CASSTHANVLTF; DNA: TGTGCCAGCAGCACTCACGCCAACGTCCTGACTTTC
V: TRBV4-1; size: NA; D: NA; J: TRBJ1-5; CDR3: CASSQRGMSNQPQHF; DNA: TGCGCCAGCAGCCAACGGGGGATGAGCAATCAGCCCCAGCATTTT
V: TRBV6-6; size: NA; D: NA; J: TRBJ2-2; CDR3: CASSLGENTGELFF; DNA: TGTGCCAGCAGTTTGGGTGAGAACACCGGGGAGCTGTTTTTT